The source of this TCR beta chain is a study of cytomegalovirus exposure and HLA in healthy donors. Details on this clone: Antigen specificity is unknown.

Notes on the study in general: Most sequenced TCRs were rare (though some public TCRs occurred in many donors). Researchers catalogued approximately 160 TCR beta chains as cytomegalovirus-associated. Specificity of three CMV-associated chains for CMV antigens was verified in vitro.

V lost 4 bases to trimming and J lost 11 bases, with 11 bases between them. Germline CDR1 and CDR2: SNHLY and FYNNEI. This CDR3 comprises 11 residues. TCRdb's table, derived via immunoSEQ multiplex PCR, lists solely in-frame clones and lacks some. The sample lists 150,000 to 200,000 clones; about 82% were seen once. The rearrangement joins TRBV2 to TRBJ1-1; D gene ambiguous. The sequence was obtained from a young woman in good health and CMV-seronegative. Sequenced material: PBMCs. CDR3 in amino acids: CASSAAERAFF. The CDR3 coding sequence is TGTGCCAGCAGTGCGGCGGAAAGGGCTTTCTTT.